Shown below are 10 T cell receptor beta chains from a single sample sequenced in a study of blood T cell repertoires in COVID-19. Assay: immunoSEQ multiplex PCR; the TCRdb copy retains only in-frame clones and omits some. The repertoire has over 25,000 clones, more than 80% of them found once; the top ten carry roughly 7%. Sequenced material: peripheral blood. All receptors come from a human donor in a cohort sampled during active COVID-19.

J is TRBJ1-1 and V is TRBV28; D is uncertain. Trimming took 3 bases from V and 0 from J, leaving 5 bases between them. Looked up from germline, CDR1 is MDHEN and CDR2 is SYDVKM. The CDR3 is 13 amino acids. The CDR3 DNA is TGTGCCAGCAGTTTTACGGTGAACACTGAAGCTTTCTTT. Translated, it gives CASSFTVNTEAFF.

The CDR3 sequence: CASSQTGFEKLFF. For the CDR3, the DNA is TGCGCCAGCTCGCAGACAGGATTTGAAAAACTGTTTTTT. The chain joins TRBV5-1 to TRBJ1-4, with a tentative D call TRBD1 (6 bases). V lost 7 bases, J lost 7 bases, and 14 bases lay in between. The CDR3 contains 13 residues. CDR1 and CDR2 (germline): SGHRS, YFSETQ. Full variable domain (outside the CDR3, taken from reference TRBV5-1 and TRBJ1-4): KAGVTQTPRYLIKTRGQQVTLSCSPISGHRSVSWYQQTPGQGLQFLFEYFSETQRNKGNFPGRFSGRQFSNSRSEMNVSTLELGDSALYLCASSQTGFEKLFFGSGTQLSVL.

CDR3 sequence: CASTRWESGELFF. CDR3 nucleotide sequence: TGTGCCAGCACCCGATGGGAGTCCGGGGAGCTGTTTTTT. The rearrangement joins TRBV7-8 to TRBJ2-2; possible D gene TRBD2, 5 bases. Trimming took 7 bases from V and 6 from J, leaving 12 bases between them. Germline CDR1 SGHVS, CDR2 FQNEAQ. The CDR3 totals 13 residues.

This chain joins TRBV21-1 and TRBJ2-5; the listed D gene, TRBD1, was not tested against the DNA. TRBV21-1 is a pseudogene. The CDR3 has 15 residues. The CDR3 reads CASSKVDRGGETQYF. Written as DNA, the CDR3 is TGTGCCAGCAGCAAAGTTGACAGGGGGGGAGAGACCCAGTACTTC.

This clone showed up just once. V is TRBV19 and J is TRBJ1-1; D gene uncertain. The CDR3 consists of 12 residues. The V end was cut by 9 bases, the J end by 5 bases, with 13 bases between. Germline V gene lookup returns CDR1 LNHDA and CDR2 SQIVND (reference sequence). CDR3 sequence (DNA): TGTGCCAGCGGGAAGGGAGGGACTGAAGCTTTCTTT. Its translation is CASGKGGTEAFF.

The chain recombines TRBV10-3 with TRBJ1-5; TRBD1 is a possible D gene (5 bases). V was trimmed by 8 bases and J by 7 bases, leaving 15 bases between them. CDR3 length: 13 residues. CDR1 and CDR2 (germline): ENHRY, SYGVKD. The CDR3 nucleotides are TGTGCCATCGGGGGGAGGGGCAGACAGCCCCAGCATTTT. Translating gives CAIGGRGRQPQHF.

The genes are TRBV24-1 and TRBJ2-3; TRBD2 agrees at 7 bases. The CDR3 consists of 14 residues. Losses at the gene ends were 9 bases for V and 4 bases for J; bases not matched to a gene: 9. CDR1 and CDR2 (germline): KGHDR, SFDVKD. CDR3 bases: TGTGCCACCTCCCATGGGAGGGAACCAGATACGCAGTATTTT. It specifies CATSHGREPDTQYF.

A few counts support this clone. The V call is TRBV13, the J call TRBJ2-7; 12 nucleotides align to TRBD2. The CDR3 is made up of 14 amino acids. The ends lost 4 bases at V and 7 bases at J; junction bases unmatched: 5. Germline V CDR1 and CDR2: PRHDT, FYEKMQ (reference sequence). CDR3 nucleotide sequence: TGTGCCAGCAGCTCTAGCGGGGGGGCGTATGAGCAGTACTTC. Its translation: CASSSSGGAYEQYF.

This clone was seen just once. The CDR3 spells CASTLRPGTNEKLFF. Written as DNA, the CDR3 is TGTGCCAGCACCCTGCGGCCAGGGACTAATGAAAAACTGTTTTTT. This chain uses TRBV7-9 with TRBJ1-4, with D perhaps matching TRBD1 (5 bases). V was clipped by 7 bases and J by 2 bases, with 14 bases between them. Germline assignment: CDR1 SEHNR and CDR2 FQNEAQ (reference sequence). The CDR3 runs to 15 residues.

CDR3 nucleotides: TGTGCCAGCAGTTTTACAGGGGAGTGGTACGAGCAGTACTTC. Translation gives CASSFTGEWYEQYF. The chain links TRBV28 to TRBJ2-7; 7 bases align to TRBD1. CDR1 is MDHEN, CDR2 SYDVKM, per germline. V shed 3 bases, J shed 4 bases, and the junction held 6 bases outside the gene matches. The CDR3 is 14 residues long.